The 19 T cell receptor beta chains presented below share a single source sample, sequenced in a study of graft-versus-host responses after intestinal transplantation. The antigens of these receptors remain unknown. The protocol was immunoSEQ multiplex PCR, while the TCRdb copy is restricted to in-frame clones and leaves out a portion. This table has 60,000 to 80,000 clones, less than 95% appearing once. This specimen was unstimulated CD8+ T cells sorted from spleen or lymph node cells, taken before intestinal transplant. The receptors were gathered from a human donor who received an intestinal transplant.

The chain joins TRBV9 to TRBJ1-4; 8 bases line up with TRBD1. J gave up 7 bases and V 3 bases, and 5 bases lay outside the gene matches. Germline values: CDR1 SGDLS, CDR2 YYNGEE. This CDR3 is 14 amino acids long. This chain's CDR3 is CASSGTGGGEKLFF. The CDR3 DNA is TGTGCCAGCAGCGGAACAGGGGGGGGTGAAAAACTGTTTTTT.

The V and J genes are TRBV10-3 and TRBJ1-2, with 10 bases that match TRBD1. The CDR3 loop spans 16 amino acids. Trimming took 4 bases from V and 6 from J; bases not matched to a gene: 11. From germline, CDR1 is ENHRY and CDR2 SYGVKD. Here the CDR3 reads CAISADDRGRKDGYTF. The CDR3 nucleotides read TGTGCCATCAGTGCAGACGACAGGGGGCGTAAGGATGGCTACACCTTC.

The chain combines TRBV4-1 with TRBJ2-3; 7 bases line up with TRBD1. CDR3 length equals 14 residues. The V segment lost 1 base and the J segment 6 bases; nucleotides outside the gene matches: 4. From germline, CDR1 is MGHRA and CDR2 YSYEKL. CDR3 sequence reads: CASSQGDREDTQYF. The DNA for the CDR3 is TGCGCCAGCAGCCAAGGCGACAGGGAGGATACGCAGTATTTT.

This chain joins TRBV11-2 and TRBJ1-2, with D maybe TRBD1 (6 bases). The ends were cut back, 1 base at V and 4 bases at J, with 10 bases in the middle. Looked up from germline, CDR1 is SGHAT and CDR2 is FQNNGV. The CDR3 is 14 residues long. The CDR3 sequence: CASSLATGPYGYTF. CDR3 sequence (DNA): TGTGCCAGCAGCTTAGCGACAGGACCCTATGGCTACACCTTC. Drawing the rest from reference TRBV11-2 and TRBJ1-2, the complete variable domain is EAGVAQSPRYKIIEKRQSVAFWCNPISGHATLYWYQQILGQGPKLLIQFQNNGVVDDSQLPKDRFSAERLKGVDSTLKIQPAKLEDSAVYLCASSLATGPYGYTFGSGTRLTVV.

This clone counts as medium-sized (0.01 to 0.1%). The J gene is TRBJ2-2, the V gene TRBV23-1; TRBD1 matches at 7 bases. TRBV23-1 is sorted into the ORF group, with uncertain function. The trim removed 0 bases at V and 4 bases at J, leaving 8 bases unmatched. CDR3 size: 17 residues. CDR3 DNA sequence: TGCGCCAGCAGTCAATCGAGTGGGACAGAACGCACCGGGGAGCTGTTTTTT. This encodes CASSQSSGTERTGELFF.

This chain joins TRBV18 and TRBJ2-1, with a weak D call TRBD2 (5 bases). In germline, CDR1 is KGHSH, CDR2 LQKENI. The V end was cut by 4 bases, the J end by 5 bases, with 9 bases between. This CDR3 region has 13 residues. The CDR3 nucleotides read TGTGCCAGCTCACTCCGGGGTGACAATGAGCAGTTCTTC. It codes for CASSLRGDNEQFF.

The chain combines TRBV19 with TRBJ1-1, with TRBD1 matching over 9 bases. This CDR3 is built from 12 residues. Germline trimming cut 10 bases from V and 7 bases from J; bases unmatched to any gene: 7. Germline V gene data show CDR1 as LNHDA and CDR2 as SQIVND (reference sequence). The CDR3 DNA is TGTGCCACCTCACAGGGGGCGAATGAAGCTTTCTTT. Translating gives CATSQGANEAFF.

The chain uses TRBV6-1 and TRBJ2-1; D is possibly TRBD1 (5 bases). The CDR3 has 14 amino acids. Germline lookup yields CDR1 MNHNS and CDR2 SASEGT. V was pared by 7 bases and J by 2 bases, with 12 bases between. In DNA, the CDR3 is TGTGCCAGCAATGGGCAGGGTACCTACAATGAGCAGTTCTTC. Its protein is CASNGQGTYNEQFF.

The rearrangement joins TRBV10-2 to TRBJ2-7; TRBD2 matches 8 bases. Germline CDR1 and CDR2: WSHSY and SAAADI. After removal of 8 bases from V and 1 base from J, the junction contained 10 bases not matched to a gene. The CDR3 is made up of 15 amino acids. CDR3 sequence reads: CASHHPGLESYEQYF. CDR3 DNA sequence: TGCGCCAGCCACCATCCGGGACTAGAATCCTACGAGCAGTACTTC.

V is TRBV9 and J is TRBJ2-3; the match to TRBD2 covers 8 bases. This CDR3 is built from 17 residues. The trim removed 3 bases at V and 2 bases at J, leaving 11 bases unmatched. Germline V CDR1 and CDR2: SGDLS, YYNGEE. CDR3 coding DNA: TGTGCCAGCAGCGGGCAATTTGGCGGGGGGAACACAGATACGCAGTATTTT. This sequence encodes CASSGQFGGGNTDTQYF.

The chain recombines TRBV4-1 with TRBJ2-7; D is uncertain. The germline V and J ends were trimmed by 1 base and 1 base, with 5 bases remaining between them. CDR1 MGHRA and CDR2 YSYEKL come from the germline V gene. This CDR3 comprises 13 residues. CDR3 amino acids: CASSQGVSYEQYF. CDR3 bases: TGCGCCAGCAGCCAAGGAGTATCCTACGAGCAGTACTTC.

The V call is TRBV29-1, the J call TRBJ1-4; weak D call: TRBD1 (5 bases). There are 13 residues in the CDR3. V shed 4 bases and J shed 8 bases, with 14 bases lying between them. Germline V gives CDR1 SQVTM, CDR2 ANQGSEA. CDR3 bases: TGCAGCGTTGGACGAGGAGGGGAGGAAAAACTGTTTTTT. Translated: CSVGRGGEEKLFF.

The rearrangement links TRBV5-6 to TRBJ2-1; perhaps TRBD2 as D (6 bases). With 3 bases removed from V and 9 bases from J, the gap between germline ends came to 10 bases. From germline, CDR1 is SGHDT and CDR2 YYEEEE. CDR3 length equals 12 residues. This CDR3 reads CASSSYGGEQFF. The CDR3 DNA sequence: TGTGCCAGCAGCTCGTACGGGGGTGAGCAGTTCTTC.

The rearrangement joins TRBV7-6 to TRBJ2-1; 11 bases agree with TRBD2. This CDR3 is 15 amino acids long. Losses at the gene ends were 5 bases for V and 3 bases for J; bases not matched to a gene: 3. Per the germline V gene, CDR1 is SGHVS and CDR2 is FNYEAQ. The CDR3 nucleotides read TGTGCCAGCAGCCAACTAGCGGGGGACTACAATGAGCAGTTCTTC. Its translation is CASSQLAGDYNEQFF.

The CDR3 region is CASSQVLAPDYEQYF. The DNA for the CDR3 is TGCGCCAGCAGCCAAGTTTTAGCGCCCGACTACGAGCAGTACTTC. The V and J genes are TRBV4-1 and TRBJ2-7; tentative D call: TRBD2 (5 bases). CDR1 is MGHRA and CDR2 is YSYEKL in the germline V gene. V was shortened by 1 base and J by 3 bases, with 13 bases between the two germline ends. The CDR3 loop spans 15 amino acids.

The genes are TRBV19 and TRBJ1-2; 8 bases line up with TRBD1. The trim removed 7 bases at V and 3 bases at J, leaving 7 bases unmatched. The CDR3 consists of 14 residues. In germline, CDR1 is LNHDA, CDR2 SQIVND (reference sequence). The chain's CDR3 is CASNSRGPHYGYTF. The CDR3 DNA is TGTGCCAGTAATAGCAGGGGGCCCCACTATGGCTACACCTTC.

This clone was observed once. CDR3 in amino acids: CASSIGLGGTGELFF. The CDR3 coding sequence is TGTGCCAGTAGTATAGGGTTGGGGGGGACCGGGGAGCTGTTTTTT. The chain employs TRBV19 and TRBJ2-2; 7 bases match TRBD2. With V trimmed by 1 base and J by 5 bases, 4 bases remained unmatched. Per the germline V gene, CDR1 is LNHDA and CDR2 is SQIVND (reference sequence). The CDR3 spans 15 residues.

Concerning this clone itself: A junction end diverges from the germline sequence, so it may reflect a read error. Other DNA sequences from this sample encode an identical CDR3 as well. This chain joins TRBV5-4 and TRBJ1-2; D uncertain. CDR1 and CDR2 from the germline V gene are SGHNT and YYREEE (reference sequence). CDR3 length: 13 residues. CDR3 loop: CASSLAAEAGYTF. CDR3 nucleotides: TGCGCCAGCAGCTTGGCGGCAGAGGCTGGCTACACCTTC. Using reference TRBV5-4 and TRBJ1-2 for the parts outside the CDR3, the full variable domain is ETGVTQSPTHLIKTRGQQVTLRCSSQSGHNTVSWYQQALGQGPQFIFQYYREEENGRGNFPPRFSGLQFPNYSSELNVNALELDDSALYLCASSLAAEAGYTFGSGTRLTVV.

The rearrangement links TRBV12-5 to TRBJ1-5, with TRBD1 identical over 7 bases. Germline V CDR1 and CDR2: LGHNT, FRNRAP. This CDR3 is 15 amino acids long. V was pared by 1 base and J by 4 bases, with 4 bases of the junction left unmatched. In DNA form, the CDR3 reads TGTGCTAGTGGTTTGGGGCCAGGGGGAAATCAGCCCCAGCATTTT. Encoded protein: CASGLGPGGNQPQHF.